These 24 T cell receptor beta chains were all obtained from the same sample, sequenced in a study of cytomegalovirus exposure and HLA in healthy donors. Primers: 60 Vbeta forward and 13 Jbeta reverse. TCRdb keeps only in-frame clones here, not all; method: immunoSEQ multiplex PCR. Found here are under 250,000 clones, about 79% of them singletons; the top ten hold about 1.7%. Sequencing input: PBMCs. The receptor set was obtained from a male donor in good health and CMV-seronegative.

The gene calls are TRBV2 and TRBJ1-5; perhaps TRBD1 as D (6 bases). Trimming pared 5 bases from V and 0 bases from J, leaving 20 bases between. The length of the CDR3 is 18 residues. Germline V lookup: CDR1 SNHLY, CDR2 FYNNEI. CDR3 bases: TGTGCCAGCAGTCTAAGTACAGGGCAGGGGAATAGCAATCAGCCCCAGCATTTT. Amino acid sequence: CASSLSTGQGNSNQPQHF.

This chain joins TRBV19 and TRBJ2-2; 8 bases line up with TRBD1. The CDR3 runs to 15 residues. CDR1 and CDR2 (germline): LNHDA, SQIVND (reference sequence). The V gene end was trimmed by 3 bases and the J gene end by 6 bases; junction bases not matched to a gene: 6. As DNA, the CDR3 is TGTGCCAGTAGTATTGTGACAGGGGTTCCCGGGGAGCTGTTTTTT. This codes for CASSIVTGVPGELFF.

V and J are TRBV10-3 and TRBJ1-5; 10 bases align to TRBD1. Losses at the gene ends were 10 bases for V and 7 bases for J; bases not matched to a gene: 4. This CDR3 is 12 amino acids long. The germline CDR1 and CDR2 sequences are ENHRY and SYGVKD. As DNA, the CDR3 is TGTGCCAACGGACAGGGGGGACAGCCCCAGCATTTT. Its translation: CANGQGGQPQHF.

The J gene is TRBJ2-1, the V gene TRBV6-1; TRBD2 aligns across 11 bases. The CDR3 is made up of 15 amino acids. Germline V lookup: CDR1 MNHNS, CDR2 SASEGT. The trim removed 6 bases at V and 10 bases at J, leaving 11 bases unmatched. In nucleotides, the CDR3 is TGTGCCAGCAGGGGACTAGCGGAAGCTACATGGGAGCAGTTCTTC. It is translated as CASRGLAEATWEQFF.

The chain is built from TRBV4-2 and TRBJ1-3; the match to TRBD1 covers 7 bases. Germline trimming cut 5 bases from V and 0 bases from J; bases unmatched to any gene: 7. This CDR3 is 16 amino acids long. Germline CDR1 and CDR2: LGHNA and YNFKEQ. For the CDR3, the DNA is TGTGCCAGCAGCGGGCGGGACAGCTTCTCTGGAAACACCATATATTTT. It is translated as CASSGRDSFSGNTIYF.

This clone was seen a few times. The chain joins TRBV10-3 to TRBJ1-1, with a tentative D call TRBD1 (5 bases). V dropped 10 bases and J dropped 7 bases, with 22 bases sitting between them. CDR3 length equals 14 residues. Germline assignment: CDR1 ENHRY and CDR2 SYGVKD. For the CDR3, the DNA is TGTGCCACCGCTCCGGGAGGGGAGAAGGGTGAAGCTTTCTTT. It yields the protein CATAPGGEKGEAFF.

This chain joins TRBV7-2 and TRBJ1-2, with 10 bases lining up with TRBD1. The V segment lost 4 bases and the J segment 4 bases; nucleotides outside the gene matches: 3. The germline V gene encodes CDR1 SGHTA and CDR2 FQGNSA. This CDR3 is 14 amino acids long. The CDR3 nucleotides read TGTGCCAGCAGCTGGGACAGGGGTGGCTATGGCTACACCTTC. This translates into CASSWDRGGYGYTF.

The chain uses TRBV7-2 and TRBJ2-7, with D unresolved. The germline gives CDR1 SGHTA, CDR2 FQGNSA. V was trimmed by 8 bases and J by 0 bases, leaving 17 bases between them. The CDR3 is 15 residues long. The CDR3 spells CASQSRPRSSYEQYF. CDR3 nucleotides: TGTGCCAGCCAGTCCCGCCCTCGGAGCTCCTACGAGCAGTACTTC.

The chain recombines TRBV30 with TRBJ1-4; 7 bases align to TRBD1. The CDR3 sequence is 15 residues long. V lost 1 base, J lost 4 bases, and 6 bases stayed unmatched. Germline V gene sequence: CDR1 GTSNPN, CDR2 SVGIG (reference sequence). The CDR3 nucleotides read TGTGCCTGGAGTGCAGGACAGGTGTTTAATGAAAAACTGTTTTTT. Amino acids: CAWSAGQVFNEKLFF.

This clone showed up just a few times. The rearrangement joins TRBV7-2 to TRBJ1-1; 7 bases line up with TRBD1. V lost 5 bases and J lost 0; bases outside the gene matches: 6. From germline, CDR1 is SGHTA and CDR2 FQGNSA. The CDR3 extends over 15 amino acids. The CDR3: CASSTYRGMNTEAFF. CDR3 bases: TGTGCCAGCAGCACGTACAGGGGCATGAACACTGAAGCTTTCTTT.

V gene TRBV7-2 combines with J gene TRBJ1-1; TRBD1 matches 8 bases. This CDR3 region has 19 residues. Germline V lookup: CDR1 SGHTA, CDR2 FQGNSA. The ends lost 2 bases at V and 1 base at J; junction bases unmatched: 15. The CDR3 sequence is CASSLLSIAGTGPNTEAFF. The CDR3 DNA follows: TGTGCCAGCAGCTTATTGAGTATCGCCGGGACAGGACCGAACACTGAAGCTTTCTTT.

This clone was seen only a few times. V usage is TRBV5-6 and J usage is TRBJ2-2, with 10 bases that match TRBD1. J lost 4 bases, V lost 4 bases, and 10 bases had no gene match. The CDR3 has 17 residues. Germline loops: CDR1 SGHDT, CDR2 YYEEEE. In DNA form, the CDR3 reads TGTGCCAGCAGCACCGGCCGGCGGGACAGGGGCACCGGGGAGCTGTTTTTT. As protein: CASSTGRRDRGTGELFF.

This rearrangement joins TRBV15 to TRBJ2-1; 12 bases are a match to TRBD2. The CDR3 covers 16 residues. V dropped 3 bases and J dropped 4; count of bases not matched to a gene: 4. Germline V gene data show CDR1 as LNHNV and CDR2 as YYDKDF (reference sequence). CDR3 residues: CATSRGGLAGYNEQFF. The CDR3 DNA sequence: TGTGCCACCAGCAGGGGAGGACTAGCGGGATACAATGAGCAGTTCTTC.

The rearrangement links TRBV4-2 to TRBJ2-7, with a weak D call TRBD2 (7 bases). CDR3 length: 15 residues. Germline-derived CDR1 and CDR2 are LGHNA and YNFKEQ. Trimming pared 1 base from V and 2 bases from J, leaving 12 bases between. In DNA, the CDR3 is TGTGCCAGCAGCCAAGGGAGGGGGACTACCTACGAGCAGTACTTC. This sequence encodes CASSQGRGTTYEQYF.

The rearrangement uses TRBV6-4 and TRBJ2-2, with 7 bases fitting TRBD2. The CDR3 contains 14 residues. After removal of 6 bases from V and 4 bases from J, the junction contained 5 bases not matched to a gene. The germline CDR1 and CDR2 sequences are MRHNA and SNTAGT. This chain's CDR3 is CASSPGGFTGELFF. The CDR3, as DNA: TGTGCCAGCAGCCCCGGGGGGTTCACCGGGGAGCTGTTTTTT.

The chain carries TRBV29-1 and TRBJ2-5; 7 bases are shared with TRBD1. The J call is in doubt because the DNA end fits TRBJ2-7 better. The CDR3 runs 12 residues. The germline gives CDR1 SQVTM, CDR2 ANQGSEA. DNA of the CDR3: TGCAGCGCTGCGACAGGGACCTACGAGCAGTACTTC. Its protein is CSAATGTYEQYF.

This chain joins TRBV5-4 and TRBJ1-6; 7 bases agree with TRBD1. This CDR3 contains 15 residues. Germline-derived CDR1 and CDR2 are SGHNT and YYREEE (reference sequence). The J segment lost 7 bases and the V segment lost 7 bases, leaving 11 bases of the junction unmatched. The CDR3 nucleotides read TGTGCCAGCGCCGACATGACAGGGATGAATTCACCCCTCCACTTT. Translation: CASADMTGMNSPLHF. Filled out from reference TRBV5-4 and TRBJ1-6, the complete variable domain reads ETGVTQSPTHLIKTRGQQVTLRCSSQSGHNTVSWYQQALGQGPQFIFQYYREEENGRGNFPPRFSGLQFPNYSSELNVNALELDDSALYLCASADMTGMNSPLHFGNGTRLTVT.

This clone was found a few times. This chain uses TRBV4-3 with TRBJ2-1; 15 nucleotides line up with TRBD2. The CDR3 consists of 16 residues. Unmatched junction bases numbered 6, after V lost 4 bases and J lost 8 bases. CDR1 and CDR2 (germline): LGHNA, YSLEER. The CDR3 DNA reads TGCGCCAGCAGCCCCGGACTAGCGGGAGGGCGCTATGAGCAGTTCTTC. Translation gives CASSPGLAGGRYEQFF.

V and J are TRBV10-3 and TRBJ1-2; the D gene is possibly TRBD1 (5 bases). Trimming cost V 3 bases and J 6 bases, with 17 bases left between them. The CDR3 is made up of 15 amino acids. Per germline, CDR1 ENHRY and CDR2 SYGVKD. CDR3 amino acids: CAISDYSQGINGYTF. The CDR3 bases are TGTGCCATCAGTGATTACAGTCAGGGAATCAATGGCTACACCTTC.

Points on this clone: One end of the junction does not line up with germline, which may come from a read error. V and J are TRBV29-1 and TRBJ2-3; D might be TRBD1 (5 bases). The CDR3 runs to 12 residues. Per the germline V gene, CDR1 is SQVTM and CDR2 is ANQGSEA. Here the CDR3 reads CSVEWYAGKGTF. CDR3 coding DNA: TGCAGCGTTGAATGGTATGCAGGGAAGGGTACTTTT.

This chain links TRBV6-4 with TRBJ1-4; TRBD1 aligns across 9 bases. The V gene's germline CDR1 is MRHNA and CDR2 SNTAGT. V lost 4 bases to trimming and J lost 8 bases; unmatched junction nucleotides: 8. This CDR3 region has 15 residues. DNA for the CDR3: TGTGCCAGCAGTGCGTCGACAGGGGGAGGCGAAAAACTGTTTTTT. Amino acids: CASSASTGGGEKLFF.

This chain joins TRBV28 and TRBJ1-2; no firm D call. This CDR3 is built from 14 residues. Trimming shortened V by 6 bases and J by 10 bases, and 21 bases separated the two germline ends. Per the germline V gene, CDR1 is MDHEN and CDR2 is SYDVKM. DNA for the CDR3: TGTGCCAGCAGCCTGCGGGGAGGTGTGGTATCCTACACCTTC. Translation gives CASSLRGGVVSYTF.

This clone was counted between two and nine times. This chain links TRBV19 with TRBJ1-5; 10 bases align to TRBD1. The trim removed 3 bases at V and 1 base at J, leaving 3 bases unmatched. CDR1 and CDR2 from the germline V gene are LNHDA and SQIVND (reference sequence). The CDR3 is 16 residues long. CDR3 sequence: CASSMLGQGSNQPQHF. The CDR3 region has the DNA TGTGCCAGTAGTATGTTGGGACAGGGGAGCAATCAGCCCCAGCATTTT.

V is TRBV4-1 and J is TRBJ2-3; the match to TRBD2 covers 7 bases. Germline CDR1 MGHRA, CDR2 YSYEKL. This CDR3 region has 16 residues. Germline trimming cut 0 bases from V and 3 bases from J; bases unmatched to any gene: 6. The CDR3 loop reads CASSQEGLADTDTQYF. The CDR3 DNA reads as TGCGCCAGCAGCCAAGAAGGGCTAGCGGATACAGATACGCAGTATTTT.